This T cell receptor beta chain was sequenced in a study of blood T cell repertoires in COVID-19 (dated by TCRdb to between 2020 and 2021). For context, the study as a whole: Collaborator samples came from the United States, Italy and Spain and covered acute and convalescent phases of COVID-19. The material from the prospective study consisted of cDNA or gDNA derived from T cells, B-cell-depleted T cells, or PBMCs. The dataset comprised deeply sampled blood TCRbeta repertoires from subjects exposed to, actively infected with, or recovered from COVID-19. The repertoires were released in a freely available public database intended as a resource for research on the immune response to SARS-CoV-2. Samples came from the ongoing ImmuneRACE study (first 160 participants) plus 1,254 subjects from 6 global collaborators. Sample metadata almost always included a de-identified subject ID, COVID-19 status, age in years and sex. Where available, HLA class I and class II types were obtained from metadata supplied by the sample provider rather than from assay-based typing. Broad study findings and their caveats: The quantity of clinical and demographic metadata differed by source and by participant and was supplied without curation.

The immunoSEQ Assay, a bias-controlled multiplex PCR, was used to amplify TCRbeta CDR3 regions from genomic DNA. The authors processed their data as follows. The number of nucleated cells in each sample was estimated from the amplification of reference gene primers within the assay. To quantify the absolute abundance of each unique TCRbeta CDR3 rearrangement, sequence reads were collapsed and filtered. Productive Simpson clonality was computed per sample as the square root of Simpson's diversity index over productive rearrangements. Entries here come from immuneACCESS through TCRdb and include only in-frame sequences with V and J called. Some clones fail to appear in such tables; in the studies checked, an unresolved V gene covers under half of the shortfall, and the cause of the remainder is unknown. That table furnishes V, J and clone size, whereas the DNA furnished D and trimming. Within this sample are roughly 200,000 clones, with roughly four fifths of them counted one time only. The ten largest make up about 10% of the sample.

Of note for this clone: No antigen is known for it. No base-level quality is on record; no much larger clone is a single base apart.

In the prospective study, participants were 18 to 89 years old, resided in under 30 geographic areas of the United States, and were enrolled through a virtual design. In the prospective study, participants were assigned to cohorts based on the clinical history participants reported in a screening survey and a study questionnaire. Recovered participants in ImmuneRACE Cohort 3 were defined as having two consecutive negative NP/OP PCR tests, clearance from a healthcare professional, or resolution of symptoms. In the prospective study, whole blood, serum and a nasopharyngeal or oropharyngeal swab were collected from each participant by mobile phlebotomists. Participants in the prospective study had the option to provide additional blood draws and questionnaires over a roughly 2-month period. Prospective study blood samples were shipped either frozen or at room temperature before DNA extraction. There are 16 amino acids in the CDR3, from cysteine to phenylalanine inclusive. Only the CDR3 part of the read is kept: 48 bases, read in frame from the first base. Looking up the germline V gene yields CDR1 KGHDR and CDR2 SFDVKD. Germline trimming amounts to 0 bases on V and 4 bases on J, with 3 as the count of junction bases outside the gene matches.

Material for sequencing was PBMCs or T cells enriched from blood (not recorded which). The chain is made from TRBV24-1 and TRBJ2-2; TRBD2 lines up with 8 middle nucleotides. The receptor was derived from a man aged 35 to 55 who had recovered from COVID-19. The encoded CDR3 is CATSDLGGGSTGELFF. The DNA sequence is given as TGTGCCACCAGTGATTTGGGCGGGGGGAGCACCGGGGAGCTGTTTTTT.